Shown below are 11 T cell receptor beta chains from a single sample sequenced in a study of shared clonotypes between healthy human individuals (TCRdb year 2020). Libraries were prepared through the immunoSEQ multiplex PCR assay. In TCRdb, the immuneACCESS table is reduced to in-frame sequences with V and J assigned. These tables do not hold every clone; where another copy was compared, an unresolved V gene accounts for under half, and the others remain unexplained. The sample table holds roughly 2.5 million clones, of which about 92% were seen once. About 0.13% of the sample lies in the top ten. Sequenced material: naive CD4+ T cells sorted from blood. The cell subset or site label, as the study defines it: CD45RA+ positively selected. The receptors here all came from a man between 18 and 29 years old in good health.

The chain carries TRBV2 and TRBJ2-7; 10 nucleotides agree with TRBD1. The J segment lost 6 bases and the V segment lost 7 bases, leaving 6 bases of the junction unmatched. The CDR3 runs 13 residues. Germline CDR1 is SNHLY and CDR2 is FYNNEI. CDR3 sequence (DNA): TGTGCCAGCAAGGTGACAGGGGGCCGCGAGCAGTACTTC. As protein: CASKVTGGREQYF.

The V call is TRBV6-1, the J call TRBJ2-7, with D unclear. Looked up from germline, CDR1 is MNHNS and CDR2 is SASEGT. Trimming shortened V by 7 bases and J by 4 bases, and 8 bases separated the two germline ends. CDR3 length equals 11 residues. CDR3 residues: CASTQIYEQYF. CDR3 sequence (DNA): TGTGCCAGCACCCAAATATACGAGCAGTACTTC.

The chain couples TRBV18 to TRBJ1-4; the D gene is possibly TRBD1 (6 bases). This CDR3 region has 15 residues. V dropped 0 bases and J dropped 7 bases, with 12 bases sitting between them. The germline V gene encodes CDR1 KGHSH and CDR2 LQKENI. CDR3 sequence reads: CASSPPLGAGEKLFF. CDR3 in DNA: TGTGCCAGCTCACCACCGTTGGGGGCTGGTGAAAAACTGTTTTTT.

The chain carries TRBV4-2 and TRBJ2-2; 9 nucleotides match TRBD2. The V and J ends lost 4 bases and 6 bases, in that order; junction bases with no gene match: 15. Germline values: CDR1 LGHNA, CDR2 YNFKEQ. The CDR3 loop spans 18 amino acids. This chain's CDR3 is CASSPLAGRESRAGELFF. CDR3 nucleotide sequence: TGTGCCAGCAGCCCCCTAGCGGGAAGGGAGTCGCGCGCCGGGGAGCTGTTTTTT.

This chain links TRBV30 with TRBJ1-6; D is possibly TRBD1 (5 bases). Germline CDR1 reads GTSNPN; CDR2 reads SVGIG (reference sequence). Trimming shortened V by 4 bases and J by 7 bases, and 14 bases separated the two germline ends. The CDR3 is 14 residues long. CDR3 loop: CAWMGVWGNSPLHF. CDR3 DNA: TGTGCCTGGATGGGAGTTTGGGGGAATTCACCCCTCCACTTT.

This chain joins TRBV19 and TRBJ1-4; D is perhaps TRBD1 (5 bases). The V gene lost 4 bases and the J gene lost 5 bases, with 17 bases spanning the gap. This CDR3 region has 16 residues. The V gene's germline CDR1 is LNHDA and CDR2 SQIVND (reference sequence). CDR3 residues: CASSSWVQGGNEKLFF. Here the CDR3 DNA reads TGTGCCAGTAGTAGCTGGGTTCAGGGCGGGAATGAAAAACTGTTTTTT.

Note on this clone: This same CDR3 is encoded by further DNA sequences in the sample. The chain carries TRBV9 and TRBJ2-2; D remains unclear. V was cut by 0 bases and J by 1 base, with 7 bases left in between. Per the germline V gene, CDR1 is SGDLS and CDR2 is YYNGEE. This CDR3 spans 15 amino acids. CDR3 coding DNA: TGTGCCAGCAGCGTAGAAGGATTGAACACCGGGGAGCTGTTTTTT. This translates into CASSVEGLNTGELFF.

The chain links TRBV11-2 to TRBJ1-2; TRBD1 aligns across 11 bases. V dropped 1 base and J dropped 9; count of bases not matched to a gene: 10. Germline V gives CDR1 SGHAT, CDR2 FQNNGV. The CDR3 spans 16 residues. Written as DNA, the CDR3 is TGTGCCAGCAGCTTAGGGGTCGGACAGGGGGCTATGCGCTACACCTTC. Its translation: CASSLGVGQGAMRYTF.

The chain has TRBV4-1 and TRBJ1-1, with 10 bases lining up with TRBD1. The V and J ends lost 4 bases and 4 bases, in that order; junction bases with no gene match: 9. In germline, CDR1 is MGHRA, CDR2 YSYEKL. The CDR3 length is 16 residues. The CDR3 DNA sequence: TGCGCCAGCAGCCTGGGACAGGGGCGCTGGGTCACTGAAGCTTTCTTT. It specifies CASSLGQGRWVTEAFF.

The chain links TRBV27 to TRBJ2-1; D gene unclear. Germline lookup yields CDR1 MNHEY and CDR2 SMNVEV (reference sequence). The CDR3 contains 16 residues. The V end was cut by 1 base, the J end by 8 bases, with 18 bases between. The CDR3 DNA sequence: TGTGCCAGCAGTTTATGGTTCAATAAGATATCGGATGAGCAGTTCTTC. This encodes CASSLWFNKISDEQFF.

The rearrangement links TRBV7-3 to TRBJ2-5; possibly TRBD1 for D (5 bases). Germline V gene sequence: CDR1 SGHTA, CDR2 FQGTGA. This CDR3 has 16 residues. V was shortened by 7 bases and J by 4 bases, with 22 bases between the two germline ends. The CDR3 DNA reads as TGTGCCAGCACCCCAATCCCCCCCAGGGATGTAGAGACCCAGTACTTC. This translates into CASTPIPPRDVETQYF.